The sample holds a few counts of the clone carrying this T cell receptor (beta chain). Its cognate antigen is unknown. V gave up 4 bases and J gave up 3 bases; unmatched junction bases: 5. CDR1 SGHKS and CDR2 YYEKEE come from the germline V gene (reference sequence). This CDR3 contains 15 residues. The time point denotes: baseline, week 1 (first vaccination visit). Treatment in this sample: pre-vaccination baseline after standard-of-care therapy. Assay: immunoSEQ multiplex PCR; the TCRdb copy retains only in-frame clones and omits some. The sample has 50,000 to 65,000 clones, 60% to 85% seen once. This sample was included in a study of a mutant IDH1 vaccine in newly diagnosed glioma. Study details: The treated population exhibited a male proportion of roughly 60%, a female proportion of 37.5%, and a mean age of about 39 years. Those enrolled had earlier been treated with radiotherapy, temozolomide, or both, mostly both. General study results and limits: The authors found pseudoprogression apparently unrelated to changes in top peripheral T cell clonotypes.

The sequence was obtained from a woman in her thirties or forties with glioma. The rearrangement uses TRBV5-5 and TRBJ2-2; 8 bases align to TRBD2. The source material was PBMCs, sampled from a glioma patient treated with radiotherapy, temozolomide or both. The CDR3 DNA reads as TGTGCCAGCAGCCCGGCGGGGGGCGACACCGGGGAGCTGTTTTTT. It codes for CASSPAGGDTGELFF.